This T cell receptor beta chain was profiled in a study of T cell responses to AZD1222 COVID-19 vaccine. The study's findings and limits: The span of vaccine-associated CD4 TCRs extended across spike, with dominance at 160-218 and 743-854. None of the repertoires were sampled until the peak T cell response had passed. An increase in Spike-specific TCR breadth and depth was observed after two AZD1222 doses. Possibly, clonal diversity was underestimated; donors were largely white British and included more females.

In the case of this clone: The antigen is unknown.

Germline V CDR1 and CDR2: KGHDR, SFDVKD. The CDR3 sequence is 20 residues long. V was pared by 9 bases and J by 7 bases, with 23 bases of the junction left unmatched. Using immunoSEQ multiplex PCR, the repertoire was profiled, and TCRdb retains in-frame clones only, with some absent. Of 100,000 to 150,000 clones in the sample, 90% to 95% were seen once. The source was peripheral blood, collected 28 days after the second AZD1222 dose. V gene TRBV24-1 combines with J gene TRBJ2-2, with 12 nucleotides matching TRBD2. This TCR derives from an adult who received the AZD1222 COVID-19 vaccine. The CDR3 DNA reads TGTGCCACCGAGATAACTAGCGGGAGGCCAGTTTCGCTTCGTGGCGGGGAGCTGTTTTTT. Its translation is CATEITSGRPVSLRGGELFF.